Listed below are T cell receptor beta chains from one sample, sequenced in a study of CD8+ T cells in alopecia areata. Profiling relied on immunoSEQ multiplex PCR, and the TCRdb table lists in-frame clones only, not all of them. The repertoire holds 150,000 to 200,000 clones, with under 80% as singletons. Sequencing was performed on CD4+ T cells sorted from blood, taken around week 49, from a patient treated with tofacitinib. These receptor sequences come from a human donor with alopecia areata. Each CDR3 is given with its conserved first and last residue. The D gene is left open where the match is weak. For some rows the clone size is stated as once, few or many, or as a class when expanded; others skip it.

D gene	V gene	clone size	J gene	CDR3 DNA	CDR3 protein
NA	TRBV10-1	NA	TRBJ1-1	TGCGCCAGCAGTCCAGGTTACCACACTGAAGCTTTCTTT	CASSPGYHTEAFF
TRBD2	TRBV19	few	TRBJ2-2	TGTGCCAGTAAAGTAGCGCGGGAGAGCACCGGGGAGCTGTTTTTT	CASKVARESTGELFF
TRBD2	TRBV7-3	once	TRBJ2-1	TGTGCCAGCAGCCCCGGCGGGACTAGCGGGGTTGATGAGCAGTTCTTC	CASSPGGTSGVDEQFF
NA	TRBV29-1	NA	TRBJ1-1	TGCAGCGTTGAGCGTGGTCGATCTGAAGCTTTCTTT	CSVERGRSEAFF
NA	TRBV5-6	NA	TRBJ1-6	TGTGCCAGCAGCTTGTCTACTAGCGGGGACCTCCACTTT	CASSLSTSGDLHF
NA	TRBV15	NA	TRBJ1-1	TGTGCCACCAGCAGAGGGACCGTTCCTTACACTGAAGCTTTCTTT	CATSRGTVPYTEAFF
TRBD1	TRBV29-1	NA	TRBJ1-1	TGCAGCGGGGACAGGGCTTTCTTT	CSGDRAFF
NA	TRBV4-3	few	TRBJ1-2	TGCGCCAGCAGCCAAATCAGAGGGGGGGACTATGGCTACACCTTC	CASSQIRGGDYGYTF
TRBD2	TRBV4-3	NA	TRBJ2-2	TGCGCCAGCAGCCCGGGGGGACGGGGCGCCGGGGAGCTGTTTTTT	CASSPGGRGAGELFF
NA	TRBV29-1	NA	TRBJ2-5	TGCAGCGTTGTATATGACAGTAGCTTTCAAGAGACCCAGTACTTC	CSVVYDSSFQETQYF
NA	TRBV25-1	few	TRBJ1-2	TGTGCCAGCAGGGCAGGGGAAGCCTATGGCTACACCTTC	CASRAGEAYGYTF
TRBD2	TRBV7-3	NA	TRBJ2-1	TGTGCCAGCAGCCCCACCGGACTAGCGGGGGACAATGAGCAGTTCTTC	CASSPTGLAGDNEQFF
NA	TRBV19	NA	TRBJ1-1	TGTGCCAGTAGGCCTCGGGACCACACTGAAGCTTTCTTT	CASRPRDHTEAFF
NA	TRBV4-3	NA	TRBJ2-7	TGCGCCAGCAGCCCGGTTCGGGGCAACGAGCAGTACTTC	CASSPVRGNEQYF
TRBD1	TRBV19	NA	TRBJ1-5	TGTGCCAGTATTTCCAGGGGGAGCAATCAGCCCCAGCATTTT	CASISRGSNQPQHF
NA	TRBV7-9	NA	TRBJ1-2	TGTGCCAGCAGCTCCTCAGCGGGGTTAGGCTATGGCTACACCTTC	CASSSSAGLGYGYTF
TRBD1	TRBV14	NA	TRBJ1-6	TGTGCCAGCAGCCAAGATGGGCAGGGGGATTCACCCCTCCACTTT	CASSQDGQGDSPLHF
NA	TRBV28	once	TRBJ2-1	TGTGCCAGCAGTTCCGGAACCATGACGAATGAGCAGTTCTTC	CASSSGTMTNEQFF
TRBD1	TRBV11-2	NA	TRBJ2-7	TGTGCCAGCAGCGAGACCGGGACAGGTTCCGTTTTC	CASSETGTGSVF
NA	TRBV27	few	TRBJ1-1	TGTGCCAGCAGTTTTCAGGTTGGCACCAAGAACACTGAAGCTTTCTTT	CASSFQVGTKNTEAFF
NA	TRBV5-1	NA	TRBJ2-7	TGCGCCAGCAGCCCCGGGACCAACTACGAGCAGTACTTC	CASSPGTNYEQYF
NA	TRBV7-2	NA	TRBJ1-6	TGTGCCAGCAGCAGCCTGGAATCACGTTCACCCCTCCACTTT	CASSSLESRSPLHF
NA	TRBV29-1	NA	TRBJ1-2	TGCAGCGTCGAAAAGGGACGGACGATCCACTATGGCTACACCTTC	CSVEKGRTIHYGYTF
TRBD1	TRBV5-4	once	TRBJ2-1	TGTGCCAGCAGTCGACAGGGTATTCTATACAATGAGCAGTTCTTC	CASSRQGILYNEQFF
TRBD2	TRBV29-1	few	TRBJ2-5	TGCAGCATTAGCGGGGGATTCCAAGAGACCCAGTACTTC	CSISGGFQETQYF
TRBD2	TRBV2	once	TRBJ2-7	TGTGCCAGCACTGGACTAGCGGGAGGTTACTCCTACGAGCAGTACTTC	CASTGLAGGYSYEQYF
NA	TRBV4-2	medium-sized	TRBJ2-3	TGTGCCAGCAGCCAAGGTTTCGAGCGGAGCACAGATACGCAGTATTTT	CASSQGFERSTDTQYF
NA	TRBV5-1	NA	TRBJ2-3	TGCGCCAGCAGCTCGAACACAGATACGCAGTATTTT	CASSSNTDTQYF
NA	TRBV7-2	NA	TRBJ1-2	TGTGCCAGCAGCTACACGACGGAAAGTTATGGCTACACCTTC	CASSYTTESYGYTF
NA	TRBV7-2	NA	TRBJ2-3	TGTGCCAGTCAAACGGGACTGAACACAGATACGCAGTATTTT	CASQTGLNTDTQYF
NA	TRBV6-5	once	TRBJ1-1	TGTGCCAGCAGTTACGGGGTTGGGGAAGCTTTCTTT	CASSYGVGEAFF
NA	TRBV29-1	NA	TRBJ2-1	TGCAGCGGTGAACAGCTGCAGGGGTATAATGAGCAGTTCTTC	CSGEQLQGYNEQFF
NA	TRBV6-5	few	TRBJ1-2	TGTGCCAGCAGTTCGGATGACAGACTGCCTGGCTACACCTTC	CASSSDDRLPGYTF
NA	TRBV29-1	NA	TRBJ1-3	TGCAGCGTTCGGGCAACAGGAAACACCATATATTTT	CSVRATGNTIYF
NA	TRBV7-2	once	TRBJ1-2	TGTGCCAGCAGCCCCGGGGCGGAGCCTAACTATGGCTACACCTTC	CASSPGAEPNYGYTF
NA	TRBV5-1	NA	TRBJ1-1	TGCGCCAGCAGCTTGCGGGGGGCGCTCGCTTTCTTT	CASSLRGALAFF
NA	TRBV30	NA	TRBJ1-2	TGTGCCTGGAAGGGTGGGGGCCTCTATGGCTACACCTTC	CAWKGGGLYGYTF
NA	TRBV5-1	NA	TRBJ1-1	TGCGCCAGCAGCTTGAGGCTCGGCGGGAACACTGAAGCTTTCTTT	CASSLRLGGNTEAFF
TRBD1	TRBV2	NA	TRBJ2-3	TGTGCCAGCAGTGGGGACAGGGCCGATACGCAGTATTTT	CASSGDRADTQYF
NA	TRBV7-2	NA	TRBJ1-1	TGTGCCAGCAGCGCCCAGGGTCGCACTGAAGCTTTCTTT	CASSAQGRTEAFF
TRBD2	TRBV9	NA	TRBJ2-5	TGTGCCAGCAGCGTGTGGGAGGGGTCTTCGGAGACCCAGTACTTC	CASSVWEGSSETQYF
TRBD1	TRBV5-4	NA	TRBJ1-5	TGTGCCAGCAGCTTGAGCTCCGGGACAGGGATTATTCAGCCCCAGCATTTT	CASSLSSGTGIIQPQHF
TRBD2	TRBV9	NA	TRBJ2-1	TGTGCCAGCAGCCTCGGACTAGCGGGGGGGCTTCGTGGTGAGCAGTTCTTC	CASSLGLAGGLRGEQFF
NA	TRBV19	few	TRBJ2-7	TGTGCCAGTAGTCTCGGGTCCAATTTTCAGCAGTACTTC	CASSLGSNFQQYF
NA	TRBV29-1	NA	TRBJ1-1	TGCAGCGTTGAACGGCAAACTGAAGCTTTCTTT	CSVERQTEAFF
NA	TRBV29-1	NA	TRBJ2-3	TGCAGCGTTCGCTCAGTTCGCGACACAGATACGCAGTATTTT	CSVRSVRDTDTQYF
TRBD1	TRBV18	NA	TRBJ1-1	TGTGCCAGCTCACCTATGGGACAGGTCCCTGAAGCTTTCTTT	CASSPMGQVPEAFF
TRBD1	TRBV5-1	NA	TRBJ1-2	TGCGCCAGCAGCTCGACAGGGGCGGGCTATGGCTACACCTTC	CASSSTGAGYGYTF
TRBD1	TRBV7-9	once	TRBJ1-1	TGTGCCAGCAGCCTTCAGGGGGCCAACACTGAAGCTTTCTTT	CASSLQGANTEAFF
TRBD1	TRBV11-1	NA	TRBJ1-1	TGTGCCAGCAGCATACCAGGACAGGCGCCTGAAGCTTTCTTT	CASSIPGQAPEAFF
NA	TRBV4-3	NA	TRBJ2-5	TGCGCCAGCAGCCAAGGTCCACAAGAACAAGAGACCCAGTACTTC	CASSQGPQEQETQYF
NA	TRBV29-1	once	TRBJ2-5	TGCAGCGTTCGCCTTGGGAGCAGGGGCTCGGAGACCCAGTACTTC	CSVRLGSRGSETQYF